The 9 T cell receptor beta chains below all came from one sample that was sequenced in a study of T cell repertoires in cytomegalovirus infection. TCRdb ran MiXCR on the reads and lists one entry per CDR3 protein. Here the sample spans a few hundred thousand distinct CDR3 sequences, under 25% being singletons. Their cognate antigens are unknown. The material was cultured PBMCs, obtained from culture after CMV antigen stimulation. The receptor set was obtained from a human donor in good health (CMV status not recorded). Some clones in this sample may be carry-over from other donors' samples.

In its sample, this clonotype was seen many times. The CDR3 coding sequence is TGTGCCAGCAGCCCCCTTACGGGCTACACCTTC. This translates into CASSPLTGYTF. J is TRBJ1-2 and V is TRBV7-8; D gene unclear. CDR1 SGHVS and CDR2 FQNEAQ come from the germline V gene. V lost 5 bases and J 8 bases, leaving 9 bases between the germline ends. The CDR3 length is 11 residues.

This clonotype appeared many times. The J gene is TRBJ1-1, the V gene TRBV7-2; 8 nucleotides line up with TRBD1. CDR1 is SGHTA and CDR2 is FQGNSA in the germline V gene. The CDR3 loop spans 17 amino acids. V gave up 0 bases and J gave up 0 bases; unmatched junction bases: 6. CDR3 DNA: TGTGCCAGCAGCTTAGCAAAGCGGGACAGGATGAACACTGAAGCTTTCTTT. It yields the protein CASSLAKRDRMNTEAFF.

This clonotype was detected ten times or more. The genes are TRBV7-2 and TRBJ2-1; D is undetermined. V lost 6 bases and J 10 bases, leaving 16 bases between the germline ends. The CDR3 has 13 amino acids. Germline CDR1 reads SGHTA; CDR2 reads FQGNSA. The CDR3 coding sequence is TGTGCCAGCAGTCGGTACGGCGAAGTGGAGCAGTTCTTC. Translation: CASSRYGEVEQFF.

The rearrangement links TRBV27 to TRBJ2-1; D is uncertain. This CDR3 is built from 13 residues. Per germline, CDR1 MNHEY and CDR2 SMNVEV (reference sequence). V was trimmed by 6 bases and J by 3 bases, leaving 9 bases between them. The CDR3 coding sequence is TGTGCCAGCAGCCCTTACGTCTACAATGAGCAGTTCTTC. It yields the protein CASSPYVYNEQFF.

V is TRBV6-2 or TRBV6-3 and J is TRBJ2-7, with 10 bases that match TRBD2. CDR1 is MNHEY and CDR2 is SVGEGT in the germline V gene. This CDR3 has 14 residues. V was pared by 2 bases and J by 3 bases, with 1 base of the junction left unmatched. The CDR3 here is CASSYQREGYEQYF. The CDR3, as DNA: TGTGCCAGCAGTTACCAGCGGGAGGGCTACGAGCAGTACTTC.

The V call is TRBV18, the J call TRBJ2-1; D might be TRBD1 (5 bases). V was pared by 4 bases and J by 3 bases, with 13 bases between. This CDR3 contains 15 residues. From germline, CDR1 is KGHSH and CDR2 LQKENI. CDR3 loop: CASSLQSGIYNEQFF. The CDR3 DNA is TGTGCCAGCTCACTTCAGTCAGGGATCTACAATGAGCAGTTCTTC.

V gene TRBV7-9 combines with J gene TRBJ1-5; D unresolved. This CDR3 region has 14 residues. CDR1 and CDR2 from the germline V gene are SEHNR and FQNEAQ (reference sequence). The ends were cut back, 2 bases at V and 3 bases at J, with 8 bases in the middle. As DNA, the CDR3 is TGTGCCAGCAGCTTAAACGGTTACAATCAGCCCCAGCATTTT. Amino acid sequence: CASSLNGYNQPQHF.

The V gene is TRBV30, the J gene TRBJ2-1; possible D gene TRBD2, 7 bases. CDR1 is GTSNPN and CDR2 is SVGIG in the germline V gene (reference sequence). V was clipped by 6 bases and J by 2 bases, with 14 bases between them. The length of the CDR3 is 14 residues. CDR3 region: CACRPGGTYNEQFF. CDR3 coding DNA: TGTGCCTGCCGACCGGGGGGCACCTACAATGAGCAGTTCTTC.

The genes are TRBV2 and TRBJ2-5, with TRBD2 matching over 9 bases. The CDR3 length is 13 residues. From germline, CDR1 is SNHLY and CDR2 FYNNEI. Trimming took 6 bases from V and 5 from J; bases not matched to a gene: 4. Written as DNA, the CDR3 is TGTGCCAGCAGCTATAGCGGGAGTGAGACCCAGTACTTC. This sequence encodes CASSYSGSETQYF.